Shown below are 5 T cell receptor beta chains from a single sample sequenced in a study of identical twins. TCRdb ran MiXCR on the 5' RACE reads and lists one entry per CDR3 protein. The data contain around 1.7 million distinct CDR3 sequences, under 35% of them singletons. The material sequenced was cord blood. The receptors originated from a newborn girl in good health.

The rearrangement joins TRBV7-2 to TRBJ2-7; D tentatively reads TRBD1 or TRBD2 (6 bases each). V lost 3 bases and J 3 bases, leaving 15 bases between the germline ends. The CDR3 contains 15 residues. Germline V gives CDR1 SGHTA, CDR2 FQGNSA. As DNA, the CDR3 is TGTGCCAGCAGCTTCTACCTGGGGGGCGACTACGAGCAGTACTTC. It codes for CASSFYLGGDYEQYF.

This clonotype has just one count. The chain employs TRBV7-2 and TRBJ2-7; no firm D call. Germline V gives CDR1 SGHTA, CDR2 FQGNSA. V was shortened by 0 bases and J by 7 bases, with 16 bases between the two germline ends. This CDR3 is built from 15 residues. CDR3 DNA sequence: TGTGCCAGCAGCTTAGCCAGAGTTCCCTACAATGAGCAGTACTTC. Amino acid sequence: CASSLARVPYNEQYF.

The chain has TRBV7-2 and TRBJ2-2, with D perhaps TRBD2 (6 bases). This CDR3 is built from 16 residues. V dropped 0 bases and J dropped 2 bases, with 10 bases sitting between them. The germline gives CDR1 SGHTA, CDR2 FQGNSA. Written as DNA, the CDR3 is TGTGCCAGCAGCTTAGCAGCCACTAGCAACACCGGGGAGCTGTTTTTT. Translating it yields CASSLAATSNTGELFF.

This chain links TRBV7-8 with TRBJ1-4; D may be TRBD1 (5 bases). V gave up 7 bases and J gave up 11 bases, with 23 bases separating them. Germline values: CDR1 SGHVS, CDR2 FQNEAQ. This CDR3 has 15 residues. CDR3 region: CASTNNRGGGRKLFF. The CDR3 DNA is TGTGCCAGCACCAATAACCGCGGCGGGGGACGGAAACTGTTTTTT.

This clonotype was seen more than once but under ten times. The CDR3 region has the DNA TGCGCCAGCAGCCAAGTCGGACTAGCTCAGGCGCAGTATTTT. Protein sequence: CASSQVGLAQAQYF. J is TRBJ2-3 and V is TRBV4-1, with 8 nucleotides matching TRBD2. The length of the CDR3 is 14 residues. The ends lost 1 base at V and 10 bases at J; junction bases unmatched: 7. Germline V lookup: CDR1 MGHRA, CDR2 YSYEKL.